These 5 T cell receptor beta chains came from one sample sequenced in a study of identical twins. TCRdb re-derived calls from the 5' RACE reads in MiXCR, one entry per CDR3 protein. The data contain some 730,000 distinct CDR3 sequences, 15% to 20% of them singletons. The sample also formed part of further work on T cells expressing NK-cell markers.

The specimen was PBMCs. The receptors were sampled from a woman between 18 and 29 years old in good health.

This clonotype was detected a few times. CDR3 residues: CASSLSGTGTSYEQYF. The DNA for the CDR3 is TGCGCCAGCAGCTTGAGCGGGACAGGGACCTCCTACGAGCAGTACTTC. The rearrangement joins TRBV5-1 to TRBJ2-7, with 9 bases matching TRBD1. V was pared by 1 base and J by 0 bases, with 5 bases of the junction left unmatched. CDR3 length: 16 residues. Germline CDR1 reads SGHRS; CDR2 reads YFSETQ.

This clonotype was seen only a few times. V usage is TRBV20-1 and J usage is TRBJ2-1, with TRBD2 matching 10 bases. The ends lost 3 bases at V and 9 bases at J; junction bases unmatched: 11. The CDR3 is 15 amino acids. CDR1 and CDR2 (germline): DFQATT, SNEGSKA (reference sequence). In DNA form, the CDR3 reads TGCAGTGCTAGTTTATCCCCACTAGCGGGACTTGAGCAGTTCTTC. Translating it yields CSASLSPLAGLEQFF.

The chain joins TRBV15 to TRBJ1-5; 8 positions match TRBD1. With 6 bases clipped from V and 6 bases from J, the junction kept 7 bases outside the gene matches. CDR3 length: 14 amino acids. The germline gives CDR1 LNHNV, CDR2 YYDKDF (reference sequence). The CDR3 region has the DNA TGTGCCACCAGTAGGACAGGGTTTGCTCAGCCCCAGCATTTT. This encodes CATSRTGFAQPQHF.

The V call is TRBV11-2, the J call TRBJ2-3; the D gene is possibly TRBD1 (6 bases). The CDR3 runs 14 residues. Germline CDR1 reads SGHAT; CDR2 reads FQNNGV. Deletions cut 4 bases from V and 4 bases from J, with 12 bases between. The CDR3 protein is CASSSGQPSDTQYF. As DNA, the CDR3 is TGTGCCAGCAGCTCCGGACAGCCTTCAGATACGCAGTATTTT. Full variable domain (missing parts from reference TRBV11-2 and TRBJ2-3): EAGVAQSPRYKIIEKRQSVAFWCNPISGHATLYWYQQILGQGPKLLIQFQNNGVVDDSQLPKDRFSAERLKGVDSTLKIQPAKLEDSAVYLCASSSGQPSDTQYFGPGTRLTVL.

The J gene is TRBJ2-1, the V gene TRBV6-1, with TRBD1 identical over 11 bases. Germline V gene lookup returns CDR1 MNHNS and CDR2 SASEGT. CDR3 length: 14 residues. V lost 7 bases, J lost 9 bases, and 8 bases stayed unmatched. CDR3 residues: CASTRDRGSSEQFF. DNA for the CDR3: TGTGCCAGCACCAGGGACAGGGGGTCAAGTGAGCAGTTCTTC.